The 18 T cell receptor beta chains below come from one sample, sequenced in a study of T cells in Graves' hyperthyroidism and ophthalmopathy. The CDR3 regions of TCR beta were amplified from RNA transcripts. The study used the HTBI primer set for a first-round RT-PCR of the TCR CDR3. TCRdb ran MiXCR on the multiplex PCR reads and lists one entry per CDR3 protein. The sample includes approximately 640,000 distinct CDR3 sequences, 16% of them seen just once. Specimen: blood. All receptors come from a woman aged 25 to 45 with Graves' hyperthyroidism.

V gene TRBV7-8 combines with J gene TRBJ1-2; 8 bases align to TRBD1. After removal of 5 bases from V and 5 bases from J, the junction contained 10 bases not matched to a gene. The CDR3 totals 15 residues. CDR1 SGHVS and CDR2 FQNEAQ come from the germline V gene. CDR3 bases: TGTGCCAGCAGCCTAGTGGCAGGGGGCACTTATGGCTACACCTTC. Amino acids: CASSLVAGGTYGYTF.

The chain combines TRBV4-1 with TRBJ2-6; weak D call: TRBD1 (6 bases). Germline V gene data show CDR1 as MGHRA and CDR2 as YSYEKL. The CDR3 extends over 15 amino acids. Trimming pared 2 bases from V and 9 bases from J, leaving 14 bases between. Here the CDR3 DNA reads TGCGCCAGCAGCCAAAGGTTCAGGGGCGGCAACGTCCTGACTTTC. It specifies CASSQRFRGGNVLTF.

This clonotype has just a few counts. The genes are TRBV5-8 and TRBJ1-1, with unresolved D. Trimming shortened V by 3 bases and J by 3 bases, and 18 bases separated the two germline ends. Germline loops: CDR1 SGHTS, CDR2 YDEGEE. This CDR3 comprises 16 residues. The CDR3 loop is CASSWGEPRADTEAFF. DNA of the CDR3: TGTGCCAGCAGCTGGGGAGAGCCGAGGGCTGACACTGAAGCTTTCTTT.

This clonotype was seen ten or more times. This chain uses TRBV6-1 with TRBJ1-1; D is possibly TRBD1 (5 bases). The CDR3 is made up of 10 amino acids. Germline loops: CDR1 MNHNS, CDR2 SASEGT. Trimming removed 7 bases from V and 6 bases from J, with 6 bases in between. CDR3 amino acids: CASMGPEAFF. The CDR3 DNA reads as TGTGCCAGCATGGGGCCTGAAGCTTTCTTT.

The chain has TRBV28 and TRBJ2-7, with D unclear. The germline V and J ends were trimmed by 7 bases and 7 bases, with 11 bases remaining between them. The CDR3 spans 11 residues. CDR1 is MDHEN, CDR2 SYDVKM, per germline. The CDR3 sequence is CASNGLSEQYF. CDR3 DNA sequence: TGTGCCAGCAACGGCTTAAGTGAGCAGTACTTC.

This clonotype showed up many times. The chain employs TRBV7-9 and TRBJ1-1; D perhaps matches TRBD1 (5 bases). The germline V and J ends were trimmed by 5 bases and 1 base, with 11 bases remaining between them. The CDR3 loop spans 14 amino acids. Germline values: CDR1 SEHNR, CDR2 FQNEAQ (reference sequence). The CDR3 DNA follows: TGTGCCAGCAGCAAAGGGACGGGGAACACTGAAGCTTTCTTT. It is translated as CASSKGTGNTEAFF. Looking up the rest from reference TRBV7-9 and TRBJ1-1 gives the full variable domain: DTGVSQNPRHKITKRGQNVTFRCDPISEHNRLYWYRQTLGQGPEFLTYFQNEAQLEKSRLLSDRFSAERPKGSFSTLEIQRTEQGDSAMYLCASSKGTGNTEAFFGQGTRLTVV.

As regards this clonotype: A much larger clone lies a single base off, so this may be a read error. V gene TRBV20-1 combines with J gene TRBJ2-2; maybe TRBD1 (5 bases). This CDR3 contains 13 residues. CDR1 and CDR2 from the germline V gene are DFQATT and SNEGSKA (reference sequence). The CDR3 bases are TGCAGTGCTGGAGATATTGACAGCGGGGAGCTGTTTTTT. It is translated as CSAGDIDSGELFF.

A few counts support this clonotype. The chain employs TRBV7-3 and TRBJ2-2; D is perhaps TRBD1 or TRBD2 (5 bases each). This CDR3 spans 13 amino acids. Germline V lookup: CDR1 SGHTA, CDR2 FQGTGA. The V gene lost 3 bases and the J gene lost 7 bases, with 9 bases spanning the gap. The CDR3 DNA reads as TGTGCCAGCAGCTTGGGACCGCTCGGGGAGCTGTTTTTT. Its translation: CASSLGPLGELFF.

This clonotype was seen a few times. CDR3: CASSLGAGVGELFF. The CDR3 region has the DNA TGTGCCAGCAGCTTAGGAGCGGGAGTTGGGGAGCTGTTTTTT. V gene TRBV7-6 combines with J gene TRBJ2-2; 8 bases fit TRBD2. The CDR3 runs 14 residues. Germline-derived CDR1 and CDR2 are SGHVS and FNYEAQ. Trimming cost V 1 base and J 8 bases; bases outside gene matches: 3.

This clonotype was seen ten or more times. The gene calls are TRBV11-2 and TRBJ2-5; no reliable D call. The CDR3 contains 18 residues. The germline gives CDR1 SGHAT, CDR2 FQNNGV. The germline V and J ends were trimmed by 3 bases and 1 base, with 21 bases remaining between them. CDR3 sequence (DNA): TGTGCCAGCAGCTTCGGTATCCCTCAGCATTATGGCCAAGAGACCCAGTACTTC. As protein: CASSFGIPQHYGQETQYF.

This clonotype showed up just a few times. The chain combines TRBV4-2 with TRBJ2-1; D gene unclear. This CDR3 spans 13 amino acids. CDR1 and CDR2 from the germline V gene are LGHNA and YNFKEQ. Trimming cost V 0 bases and J 8 bases, with 8 bases left between them. This CDR3 is CASSQENSDEQFF. In DNA, the CDR3 is TGTGCCAGCAGCCAAGAGAACTCCGATGAGCAGTTCTTC.

This clonotype has only a few counts. V usage is TRBV19 and J usage is TRBJ1-1; the D gene is possibly TRBD1 (6 bases). CDR3 size: 14 residues. V was shortened by 4 bases and J by 5 bases, with 14 bases between the two germline ends. Per germline, CDR1 LNHDA and CDR2 SQIVND (reference sequence). The DNA of the CDR3 is TGTGCCAGTAGTACGGACACAGGGCTGACTGAAGCTTTCTTT. It is translated as CASSTDTGLTEAFF.

This clonotype was recorded only once. The chain has TRBV24-1 and TRBJ2-7; weak D call: TRBD1 (6 bases). V lost 3 bases, J lost 4 bases, and 18 bases lay in between. The CDR3 runs 16 residues. The germline V gene has CDR1 KGHDR and CDR2 SFDVKD. CDR3 residues: CATSDRTGQRTYEQYF. DNA of the CDR3: TGTGCCACCAGTGATCGCACGGGACAAAGAACGTACGAGCAGTACTTC.

The CDR3 sequence is CASMLAGEADTQYF. The CDR3 DNA reads as TGTGCCAGCATGTTAGCGGGAGAAGCTGATACGCAGTATTTT. The rearrangement joins TRBV6-2 or TRBV6-3 to TRBJ2-3; 9 bases fit TRBD2. This CDR3 contains 14 residues. CDR1 and CDR2 (germline): MNHEY, SVGEGT. With 7 bases clipped from V and 6 bases from J, the junction kept 8 bases outside the gene matches.

The chain employs TRBV24-1 and TRBJ2-5; a possible D gene is TRBD1 (5 bases). This CDR3 has 13 residues. Trimming removed 11 bases at V and 1 base at J, with 13 bases between. Germline-derived CDR1 and CDR2 are KGHDR and SFDVKD. CDR3 bases: TGTGCCAGCAGCAGGGCCCCCCAAGAGACCCAGTACTTC. This translates into CASSRAPQETQYF.

This clonotype was seen a few times. This chain uses TRBV5-4 with TRBJ2-3; TRBD2 matches 8 bases. After removal of 4 bases from V and 0 bases from J, the junction contained 7 bases not matched to a gene. Per the germline V gene, CDR1 is SGHNT and CDR2 is YYREEE (reference sequence). This CDR3 comprises 16 residues. CDR3 coding DNA: TGTGCCAGCAGCGGCAGACTAGCGTCTAGCACAGATACGCAGTATTTT. It specifies CASSGRLASSTDTQYF.

This clonotype was found a few times. J is TRBJ1-2 and V is TRBV18; D is undetermined. The CDR3 totals 15 residues. Germline CDR1 is KGHSH and CDR2 is LQKENI. V lost 4 bases and J lost 4, with 16 bases in between. CDR3 in amino acids: CASSLGSSDFYGYTF. CDR3 coding DNA: TGTGCCAGCTCACTAGGTTCCTCCGATTTCTATGGCTACACCTTC.

In the case of this clonotype: A much larger clone is a single base away; this may be a read error. The V gene is TRBV7-2, the J gene TRBJ1-1; D might be TRBD1 (5 bases). This CDR3 is 15 amino acids long. Germline V gene data show CDR1 as SGHTA and CDR2 as FQGNSA. CDR3 sequence (DNA): TGTGCCAGCAGCCGCCACCGGGGCCTTTTCACTGAAGCTTCCTTT. Encoded protein: CASSRHRGLFTEASF.